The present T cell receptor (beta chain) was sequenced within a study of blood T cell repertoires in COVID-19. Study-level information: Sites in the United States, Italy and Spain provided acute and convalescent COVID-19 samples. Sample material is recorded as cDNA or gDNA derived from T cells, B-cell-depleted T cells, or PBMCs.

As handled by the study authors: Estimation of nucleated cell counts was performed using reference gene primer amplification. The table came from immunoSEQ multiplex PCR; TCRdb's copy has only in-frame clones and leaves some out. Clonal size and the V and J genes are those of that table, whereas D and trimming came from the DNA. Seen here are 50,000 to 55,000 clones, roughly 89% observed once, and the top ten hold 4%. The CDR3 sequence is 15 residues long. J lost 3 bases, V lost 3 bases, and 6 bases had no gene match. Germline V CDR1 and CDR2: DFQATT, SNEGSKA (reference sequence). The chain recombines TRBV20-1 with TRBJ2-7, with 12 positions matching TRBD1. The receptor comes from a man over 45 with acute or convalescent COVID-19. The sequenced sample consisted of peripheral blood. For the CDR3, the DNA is TGCAGTGCTAGTGGGACAGGGGGCAGAGTCTACGAGCAGTACTTC. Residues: CSASGTGGRVYEQYF.